The next 20 T cell receptor beta chains were all read from a single sample in a study of blood T cell repertoires in COVID-19. The repertoire was sequenced with immunoSEQ multiplex PCR; TCRdb's copy has only in-frame clones and lacks some. The sample holds a few hundred thousand clones, 89% seen once. Sequences were obtained from peripheral blood. The receptor set was obtained from a middle-aged man with acute or convalescent COVID-19.

This clone has a handful of counts. The V gene is TRBV4-1, the J gene TRBJ2-1; weak D call: TRBD1 (5 bases). The CDR3 has 18 amino acids. V was pared by 0 bases and J by 2 bases, with 17 bases between. Germline V CDR1 and CDR2: MGHRA, YSYEKL. The CDR3 protein is CASSQDSMTAPPYNEQFF. In DNA form, the CDR3 reads TGCGCCAGCAGCCAAGATAGTATGACAGCTCCTCCCTACAATGAGCAGTTCTTC.

The chain carries TRBV30 and TRBJ1-4; no reliable D call. Germline CDR1 reads GTSNPN; CDR2 reads SVGIG (reference sequence). Deletions cut 2 bases from V and 7 bases from J, with 14 bases between. The CDR3 loop spans 14 amino acids. This CDR3 is CAWSRGLGSEKLFF. CDR3 in DNA: TGTGCCTGGAGTAGAGGACTGGGGAGTGAAAAACTGTTTTTT.

V gene TRBV4-2 combines with J gene TRBJ1-1; D is ambiguous. The ends were cut back, 6 bases at V and 6 bases at J, with 14 bases in the middle. Germline CDR1 is LGHNA and CDR2 is YNFKEQ. The length of the CDR3 is 13 residues. CDR3 bases: TGTGCCAGCAGTCGAACCGGGGTCCCTGAAGCTTTCTTT. Amino acids: CASSRTGVPEAFF.

The chain uses TRBV29-1 and TRBJ2-2; TRBD2 matches 7 bases. Trimming at V came to 4 bases and at J to 5 bases, leaving 4 bases not matched to a gene. Looked up from germline, CDR1 is SQVTM and CDR2 is ANQGSEA. The CDR3 is 13 residues long. In nucleotides, the CDR3 is TGCAGCGTTGTGCTGGGGGGGACCGGGGAGCTGTTTTTT. Its translation: CSVVLGGTGELFF.

The rearrangement links TRBV24-1 to TRBJ2-1, with 10 bases fitting TRBD2. The junction had 4 bases not matched to a gene; V was cut back by 9 bases and J by 6 bases. The length of the CDR3 is 13 residues. Germline CDR1 and CDR2: KGHDR and SFDVKD. CDR3 region: CATASGGLNEQFF. CDR3 DNA: TGTGCCACCGCTAGCGGGGGACTCAATGAGCAGTTCTTC.

J is TRBJ1-1 and V is TRBV7-3, with D possibly being TRBD1 (5 bases). The CDR3 consists of 14 residues. Trimming pared 2 bases from V and 1 base from J, leaving 8 bases between. Germline lookup yields CDR1 SGHTA and CDR2 FQGTGA. The CDR3 region is CASSLQGRNTEAFF. The CDR3 region has the DNA TGTGCCAGCAGCTTACAGGGAAGGAACACTGAAGCTTTCTTT.

The chain employs TRBV29-1 and TRBJ1-2, with TRBD1 matching 7 bases. The J segment lost 5 bases and the V segment lost 2 bases, leaving 8 bases of the junction unmatched. Germline V gives CDR1 SQVTM, CDR2 ANQGSEA. The CDR3 has 14 amino acids. The CDR3 sequence is CSVEPPGTVYGYTF. CDR3 nucleotide sequence: TGCAGCGTTGAACCACCCGGGACAGTTTATGGCTACACCTTC. Looking up the rest from reference TRBV29-1 and TRBJ1-2 gives the full variable domain: SAVISQKPSRDICQRGTSLTIQCQVDSQVTMMFWYRQQPGQSLTLIATANQGSEATYESGFVIDKFPISRPNLTFSTLTVSNMSPEDSSIYLCSVEPPGTVYGYTFGSGTRLTVV.

As for this clone: Other DNA sequences in this sample translate to the same CDR3. V and J are TRBV12-3 or TRBV12-4 and TRBJ1-2; D uncertain. The CDR3 consists of 12 residues. V lost 3 bases, J lost 2 bases, and 4 bases lay in between. The DNA of the CDR3 is TGTGCCAGCAGTTTCCTCAACTATGGCTACACCTTC. This codes for CASSFLNYGYTF.

This chain joins TRBV6-5 and TRBJ1-5, with 9 bases matching TRBD1. The CDR3 spans 15 residues. J lost 3 bases, V lost 5 bases, and 5 bases had no gene match. Germline CDR1 is MNHEY and CDR2 is SVGAGI. This CDR3 is CASSSGTGHNQPQHF. The CDR3 region has the DNA TGTGCCAGCAGTAGCGGGACAGGGCACAATCAGCCCCAGCATTTT.

The chain couples TRBV5-1 to TRBJ1-3; maybe TRBD1 (5 bases). Germline lookup yields CDR1 SGHRS and CDR2 YFSETQ. V lost 3 bases and J lost 2, with 9 bases in between. The CDR3 runs to 14 residues. Here the CDR3 reads CASSSGGAGNTIYF. DNA for the CDR3: TGCGCCAGCAGCTCCGGGGGGGCTGGAAACACCATATATTTT.

This chain links TRBV7-3 with TRBJ2-6; tentative D call: TRBD1 (6 bases). The germline gives CDR1 SGHTA, CDR2 FQGTGA. This CDR3 has 15 residues. Trimming pared 5 bases from V and 3 bases from J, leaving 11 bases between. CDR3 protein: CASSQGGDGANVLTF. For the CDR3, the DNA is TGTGCCAGCAGCCAAGGGGGAGATGGGGCCAACGTCCTGACTTTC.

This clone was observed a single time. The chain joins TRBV6-5 to TRBJ1-5; 7 bases line up with TRBD1. CDR3 size: 14 residues. Germline values: CDR1 MNHEY, CDR2 SVGAGI. Trimming cost V 6 bases and J 4 bases; bases outside gene matches: 6. CDR3 sequence: CASRPGTANQPQHF. The CDR3 bases are TGTGCCAGCAGACCAGGGACAGCGAATCAGCCCCAGCATTTT.

V is TRBV27 and J is TRBJ2-7; possibly TRBD2 for D (5 bases). Germline V lookup: CDR1 MNHEY, CDR2 SMNVEV (reference sequence). The CDR3 totals 17 residues. Trimming removed 7 bases from V and 3 bases from J, with 25 bases in between. The CDR3 DNA reads TGTGCCAGCAACTTTATCCCGGTGGACGGGAAATACTACGAGCAGTACTTC. Encoded protein: CASNFIPVDGKYYEQYF.

The gene calls are TRBV18 and TRBJ1-3; possibly TRBD1 for D (6 bases). The CDR3 is 13 amino acids. Per the germline V gene, CDR1 is KGHSH and CDR2 is LQKENI. Deletions cut 3 bases from V and 5 bases from J, with 8 bases between. CDR3: CASSPGARNTIYF. The CDR3 nucleotides are TGTGCCAGCTCACCGGGGGCCAGAAACACCATATATTTT.

The rearrangement uses TRBV5-4 and TRBJ2-5, with 8 positions matching TRBD1. This CDR3 has 14 amino acids. In germline, CDR1 is SGHNT, CDR2 YYREEE (reference sequence). With 4 bases clipped from V and 5 bases from J, the junction kept 7 bases outside the gene matches. The CDR3 bases are TGTGCCAGCAGCCAAACAGGGGGTGGGGAGACCCAGTACTTC. Translated: CASSQTGGGETQYF.

The rearrangement uses TRBV2 and TRBJ1-5; tentatively, D is TRBD1 (6 bases). Trimming shortened V by 5 bases and J by 4 bases, and 15 bases separated the two germline ends. This CDR3 comprises 15 residues. CDR1 and CDR2 from the germline V gene are SNHLY and FYNNEI. CDR3 sequence (DNA): TGTGCCAGCAGTCGCAGGGGAAGTGGGAATCAGCCCCAGCATTTT. It codes for CASSRRGSGNQPQHF.

The CDR3 DNA reads TGTGCCAGCAGCGGGCATGGGAGCACAGATACGCAGTATTTT. It codes for CASSGHGSTDTQYF. The chain combines TRBV11-2 with TRBJ2-3; D gene unclear. The V and J ends lost 5 bases and 0 bases respectively, with 9 bases between them. This CDR3 contains 14 residues. Germline-derived CDR1 and CDR2 are SGHAT and FQNNGV.

The chain joins TRBV11-2 to TRBJ2-1, with 7 bases matching TRBD1. Germline CDR1 reads SGHAT; CDR2 reads FQNNGV. The CDR3 covers 16 residues. V lost 5 bases to trimming and J lost 2 bases; unmatched junction nucleotides: 9. CDR3 in DNA: TGTGCCAGCAGCACGCGGACAGGAGAGACCTACAATGAGCAGTTCTTC. Translated: CASSTRTGETYNEQFF.

This chain links TRBV15 with TRBJ1-4; D is possibly TRBD1 (5 bases). Germline CDR1 reads LNHNV; CDR2 reads YYDKDF (reference sequence). Trimming pared 3 bases from V and 3 bases from J, leaving 26 bases between. The CDR3 runs 20 residues. The DNA for the CDR3 is TGTGCCACCAGCAGGCAACCCCGGGTCCAGGGTAATATAGCTAATGAAAAACTGTTTTTT. Translation: CATSRQPRVQGNIANEKLFF.

The chain uses TRBV5-1 and TRBJ1-4, with D tentatively TRBD1 (6 bases). In germline, CDR1 is SGHRS, CDR2 YFSETQ. This CDR3 has 13 residues. Between the trimmed V and J ends, which lost 4 bases and 11 bases, there was a span of 15 bases. CDR3 nucleotide sequence: TGCGCCAGCAGCCCCGAGGGGGGGCCTAAACTGTTTTTT. Its translation: CASSPEGGPKLFF.